This T cell receptor beta chain was sequenced during a study of blood T cells in healthy people across ages. Findings and caveats of the study: Long-lived donors had more naive CD4+ cells and higher diversity than aged donors. Diversity figures derived from one million T cells were judged to underestimate the true value. The fall in TCR beta diversity per million T cells was roughly linear with age.

Alongside a J-beta primer mix, a sample-barcoded 5' primer served in a second PCR lasting about 7 to 12 cycles. TCRdb independently ran MiXCR on the 5' RACE reads; one entry per CDR3 protein. Of about 670,000 distinct CDR3 sequences detected, around two fifths appear once; the ten largest clones hold about 30%. V lost 1 base to trimming and J lost 0 bases; unmatched junction nucleotides: 9. In germline, CDR1 is SGHTA, CDR2 FQGTGA. The CDR3 runs 20 residues. This clonotype was counted a few times. Its antigen is not known. The TCR comes from an elderly man in good health. The V gene is TRBV7-3, the J gene TRBJ2-1, with 13 bases fitting TRBD2. The sample was blood. CDR3 sequence: CASSLRPGTSGISSYNEQFF. DNA of the CDR3: TGTGCCAGCAGCTTAAGGCCGGGGACTAGCGGGATAAGCTCCTACAATGAGCAGTTCTTC.